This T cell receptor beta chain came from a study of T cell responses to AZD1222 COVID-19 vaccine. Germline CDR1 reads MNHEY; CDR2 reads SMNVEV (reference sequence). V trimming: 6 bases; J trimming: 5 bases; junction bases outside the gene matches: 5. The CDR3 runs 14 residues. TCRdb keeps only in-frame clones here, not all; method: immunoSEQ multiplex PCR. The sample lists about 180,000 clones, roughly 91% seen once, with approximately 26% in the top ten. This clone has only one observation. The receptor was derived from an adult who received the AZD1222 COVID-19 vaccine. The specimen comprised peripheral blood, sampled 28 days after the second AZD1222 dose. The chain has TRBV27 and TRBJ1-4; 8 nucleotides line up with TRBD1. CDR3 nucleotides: TGTGCCAGCAGACGACAGGGGAGGAATGAAAAACTGTTTTTT. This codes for CASRRQGRNEKLFF.